The clone carrying this T cell receptor beta chain was detected a few times. Clones were sequenced by immunoSEQ multiplex PCR, and TCRdb holds only the in-frame ones, with some missing. The sample has hundreds of thousands of clones; 90% to 97% are singletons. It was CD45RO-negative cells, positively selected for CCR7, that made up naive CD8 cells, with terminally differentiated effector memory CD45RA+ cells excluded. This sample was included in a study of shared clonotypes between healthy human individuals. CDR3 length: 13 residues. With 5 bases removed from V and 8 bases from J, the gap between germline ends came to 15 bases. Germline CDR1 and CDR2: MNHEY and SMNVEV (reference sequence).

The origin of this receptor is a woman in her thirties in good health. V is TRBV27 and J is TRBJ1-2; D is possibly TRBD1 (6 bases). Sequenced material: naive CD8+ T cells sorted from blood. The CDR3 sequence: CASSIDRLGGYTF. DNA for the CDR3: TGTGCCAGCAGTATCGACAGGCTGGGAGGCTACACCTTC.